This T cell receptor (beta chain) was documented in a study of cytomegalovirus exposure and HLA in healthy donors. Study outcomes and limitations: In terms of immune exposure information, only CMV serostatus was available.

PCR primers comprised 60 Vbeta and 13 Jbeta primers. Data came from immunoSEQ multiplex PCR; TCRdb stores just in-frame clones and leaves some out. The sample shows about 150,000 clones, about 80% of them seen only once. Germline assignment: CDR1 MNHEY and CDR2 SVGAGI. The V end lost 7 bases, the J end lost 2 bases, and 14 bases lay between the germline ends. The CDR3 is 15 amino acids. The sample holds a few counts of this clone. Antigen unknown. Input material: PBMCs. This sequence was found in a man aged 25-40 years in good health and CMV-seropositive. The rearrangement uses TRBV6-5 and TRBJ2-2; maybe TRBD1 (6 bases). CDR3 sequence (DNA): TGTGCCAGCACCAGGGGTAGCAGAAACACCGGGGAGCTGTTTTTT. Translation gives CASTRGSRNTGELFF.